Below, 3 T cell receptor beta chains from the same sample are listed, as sequenced in a study of long-term antiretroviral therapy in people with HIV. This was the immunoSEQ v3.0 assay at survey level. Here immunoSEQ multiplex PCR was the method, and the copy in TCRdb shows in-frame clones only, minus some. The sample lists 30,000 to 40,000 clones, about four fifths occurring once. The sample was unsorted PBMCs, taken 0.4 years before starting antiretroviral therapy. All receptors come from a man aged 18 to 30 with HIV.

The J gene is TRBJ2-7, the V gene TRBV2; tentatively, D is TRBD2 (6 bases). Trimming pared 8 bases from V and 6 bases from J, leaving 17 bases between. CDR3 size: 13 residues. Germline CDR1 is SNHLY and CDR2 is FYNNEI. The CDR3 nucleotides are TGTGCCAGCGAGGAGGCGGGGTTACGCGAGCAGTACTTC. It yields the protein CASEEAGLREQYF.

V usage is TRBV7-9 and J usage is TRBJ2-7; D uncertain. Germline values: CDR1 SEHNR, CDR2 FQNEAQ (reference sequence). V lost 1 base to trimming and J lost 2 bases, with 9 bases between them. This CDR3 comprises 14 residues. The CDR3 DNA sequence: TGTGCCAGCAGCTTAGGGGCGCCCCCCTACGAGCAGTACTTC. Translating it yields CASSLGAPPYEQYF.

The genes are TRBV7-6 and TRBJ2-1; 10 bases line up with TRBD2. This CDR3 has 14 amino acids. Trimming took 0 bases from V and 11 from J; bases not matched to a gene: 4. Germline V gives CDR1 SGHVS, CDR2 FNYEAQ. This chain's CDR3 is CASSLASSGSKQFF. In DNA form, the CDR3 reads TGTGCCAGCAGCTTAGCTTCTAGCGGGAGCAAGCAGTTCTTC.